The 24 T cell receptor beta chains reported below all come from one sample, sequenced in a study of T cells after yellow fever vaccination. In TCRdb, the 5' RACE reads were re-called with MiXCR into one record per CDR3 protein. In the table there are about 330,000 distinct CDR3 sequences, 6.8% of which are singletons. The starting material was PBMCs, obtained 45 days after the first yellow fever vaccination. The receptors were gathered from a man aged 18 to 29 who received the YFV17D yellow fever vaccine.

The V gene is TRBV27, the J gene TRBJ1-5; D gene unclear. Trimming took off 2 bases at V and 0 bases at J, with 20 bases between the two ends. CDR1 and CDR2 (germline): MNHEY, SMNVEV (reference sequence). The CDR3 runs to 19 residues. The CDR3 nucleotides read TGTGCCAGCAGTTTACTGTTTATCGGGAGAAACTATAGCAATCAGCCCCAGCATTTT. Its translation is CASSLLFIGRNYSNQPQHF.

A few counts support this clonotype. The genes are TRBV11-2 and TRBJ1-5, with 9 bases aligning to TRBD1. The V and J ends lost 5 bases and 7 bases, in that order; junction bases with no gene match: 9. The germline gives CDR1 SGHAT, CDR2 FQNNGV. The CDR3 loop spans 15 amino acids. CDR3 sequence: CASSAGQGFGQPQHF. DNA of the CDR3: TGTGCCAGCAGCGCAGGACAGGGGTTCGGACAGCCCCAGCATTTT.

This chain uses TRBV20-1 with TRBJ1-5; D is undetermined. Trimming pared 3 bases from V and 3 bases from J, leaving 12 bases between. Germline-derived CDR1 and CDR2 are DFQATT and SNEGSKA (reference sequence). This CDR3 has 14 residues. The CDR3 sequence: CSASLQAFNQPQHF. CDR3 nucleotides: TGCAGTGCTAGCCTCCAGGCTTTCAATCAGCCCCAGCATTTT.

The chain recombines TRBV6-2 or TRBV6-3 with TRBJ2-2, with D unclear. From germline, CDR1 is MNHEY and CDR2 SVGEGT. Trimming left V 0 bases short and J 10 bases short, with 9 bases between. CDR3 size: 13 residues. CDR3 in amino acids: CASSYSVRSELFF. The CDR3 region has the DNA TGTGCCAGCAGTTACTCGGTCCGCTCGGAGCTGTTTTTT.

This clonotype has only a few counts. The V gene is TRBV18, the J gene TRBJ1-1; D is uncertain. The CDR3 is 14 amino acids. The V end was cut by 5 bases, the J end by 1 base, with 11 bases between. The germline V gene has CDR1 KGHSH and CDR2 LQKENI. DNA of the CDR3: TGTGCCAGCTCAGGCCCTTTCGAGAACACTGAAGCTTTCTTT. This translates into CASSGPFENTEAFF.

For the CDR3, the DNA is TGCGCCAGCAGCTTGGAGGCAGGGGGCGTGAATGAGCAGTTCTTC. It codes for CASSLEAGGVNEQFF. The genes are TRBV5-1 and TRBJ2-1; 8 positions agree with TRBD1. CDR3 size: 15 residues. Germline V gives CDR1 SGHRS, CDR2 YFSETQ. Losses at the gene ends were 0 bases for V and 7 bases for J; bases not matched to a gene: 6.

This chain joins TRBV4-1 and TRBJ2-7; 9 nucleotides align to TRBD2. Germline lookup yields CDR1 MGHRA and CDR2 YSYEKL. V gave up 3 bases and J gave up 5 bases; unmatched junction bases: 5. CDR3 length equals 14 residues. The chain's CDR3 is CASSQGLAGDEQYF. The DNA for the CDR3 is TGCGCCAGCAGCCAGGGTTTAGCGGGGGACGAGCAGTACTTC.

The chain combines TRBV7-9 with TRBJ2-3, with D unclear. The CDR3 consists of 13 residues. Trimming removed 4 bases at V and 5 bases at J, with 10 bases between. CDR1 and CDR2 from the germline V gene are SEHNR and FQNEAQ (reference sequence). The chain's CDR3 is CASSSEREDTQYF. DNA of the CDR3: TGTGCCAGCAGCTCTGAGCGTGAAGATACGCAGTATTTT.

This clonotype was seen a handful of times. The chain recombines TRBV5-6 with TRBJ2-5; D is possibly TRBD1 or TRBD2 (5 bases each). V lost 4 bases and J 2 bases, leaving 21 bases between the germline ends. Germline V lookup: CDR1 SGHDT, CDR2 YYEEEE. The CDR3 contains 17 residues. This CDR3 is CASSPFRGPLPQETQYF. The CDR3 coding sequence is TGTGCCAGCAGCCCATTCCGGGGCCCCCTTCCTCAAGAGACCCAGTACTTC.

This clonotype turned up a few times. V and J are TRBV9 and TRBJ2-5; TRBD1 or TRBD2 may be the D gene (5 bases each). Trimming cost V 3 bases and J 1 base, with 13 bases left between them. Per germline, CDR1 SGDLS and CDR2 YYNGEE. The CDR3 sequence is 15 residues long. Here the CDR3 reads CASSATGTPQETQYF. CDR3 nucleotides: TGTGCCAGCAGCGCCACCGGGACCCCCCAAGAGACCCAGTACTTC.

The CDR3 region has the DNA TGTGCCAGCTCAAGGCGGGCAGGGACCACTGAAGCTTTCTTT. Translation gives CASSRRAGTTEAFF. The chain couples TRBV18 to TRBJ1-1, with D perhaps TRBD1 (5 bases). Germline V gene sequence: CDR1 KGHSH, CDR2 LQKENI. V lost 5 bases to trimming and J lost 4 bases, with 14 bases between them. The CDR3 has 14 residues.

The table lists this clonotype with a count of one. The chain has TRBV5-1 and TRBJ2-5; either TRBD1 or TRBD2 may fit D (5 bases each). V was shortened by 4 bases and J by 5 bases, with 15 bases between the two germline ends. Germline V lookup: CDR1 SGHRS, CDR2 YFSETQ. The CDR3 spans 14 residues. CDR3 sequence (DNA): TGCGCCAGCAGCGCCGGGACCAAGCAGGAGACCCAGTACTTC. This sequence encodes CASSAGTKQETQYF.

The rearrangement uses TRBV11-2 and TRBJ2-7; TRBD1 aligns across 9 bases. V gave up 0 bases and J gave up 3 bases; unmatched junction bases: 6. This CDR3 has 16 residues. Germline V gene data show CDR1 as SGHAT and CDR2 as FQNNGV. The CDR3 bases are TGTGCCAGCAGCTTAGACCGTCCGGGACAGGGCTACGAGCAGTACTTC. Protein: CASSLDRPGQGYEQYF.

The chain is built from TRBV5-6 and TRBJ1-1; D unclear. The CDR3 sequence is 16 residues long. The germline gives CDR1 SGHDT, CDR2 YYEEEE. Trimming took 0 bases from V and 1 from J, leaving 13 bases between them. The CDR3 DNA follows: TGTGCCAGCAGCTTGGAACCTCGACGAACGAACACTGAAGCTTTCTTT. Residues: CASSLEPRRTNTEAFF.

The gene calls are TRBV5-5 and TRBJ1-5; D uncertain. This CDR3 has 15 residues. Germline V gene data show CDR1 as SGHKS and CDR2 as YYEKEE (reference sequence). V was shortened by 4 bases and J by 5 bases, with 16 bases between the two germline ends. The CDR3, as DNA: TGTGCCAGCAGCCTCCGGGAGCCGGGCGATCAGCCCCAGCATTTT. It specifies CASSLREPGDQPQHF. Using reference TRBV5-5 and TRBJ1-5 for the parts outside the CDR3, the full variable domain is DAGVTQSPTHLIKTRGQQVTLRCSPISGHKSVSWYQQVLGQGPQFIFQYYEKEERGRGNFPDRFSARQFPNYSSELNVNALLLGDSALYLCASSLREPGDQPQHFGDGTRLSIL.

Ten or more counts support this clonotype. The chain joins TRBV4-2 to TRBJ2-3; no clear D. V shed 1 base and J shed 10 bases, with 15 bases lying between them. CDR1 and CDR2 from the germline V gene are LGHNA and YNFKEQ. There are 14 residues in the CDR3. This chain's CDR3 is CASSQGGGSESQYF. Here the CDR3 DNA reads TGTGCCAGCAGCCAAGGGGGTGGAAGCGAATCGCAGTATTTT.

This clonotype was recorded at least ten times. The CDR3 DNA follows: TGCGCCAGCAGCACCCGGGACAGGATGGAAAAACTGTTTTTT. Protein product: CASSTRDRMEKLFF. The chain combines TRBV5-1 with TRBJ1-4, with TRBD1 identical over 8 bases. The CDR3 extends over 14 amino acids. CDR1 is SGHRS, CDR2 YFSETQ, per germline. The V and J ends lost 4 bases and 8 bases, in that order; junction bases with no gene match: 7.

This clonotype came up a few times. The chain joins TRBV12-3 or TRBV12-4 to TRBJ1-3; unclear D gene. The CDR3 totals 13 residues. Deletions cut 5 bases from V and 2 bases from J, with 7 bases between. CDR3 bases: TGTGCCAGCAGTGGGCGAACTGGAAACACCATATATTTT. Translating gives CASSGRTGNTIYF.

The rearrangement joins TRBV5-1 to TRBJ2-5; D not resolved. This CDR3 spans 14 amino acids. V lost 0 bases and J 3 bases, leaving 9 bases between the germline ends. Germline V gene sequence: CDR1 SGHRS, CDR2 YFSETQ. The CDR3 protein is CASSLAVSEETQYF. The CDR3 bases are TGCGCCAGCAGCTTGGCTGTCAGCGAAGAGACCCAGTACTTC.

This sequence joins TRBV6-1 and TRBJ2-7; D uncertain. This CDR3 spans 14 amino acids. In germline, CDR1 is MNHNS, CDR2 SASEGT. With 4 bases removed from V and 2 bases from J, the gap between germline ends came to 12 bases. CDR3 protein: CASSARVETYEQYF. CDR3 sequence (DNA): TGTGCCAGCAGTGCTAGGGTGGAAACCTACGAGCAGTACTTC.

The table lists this clonotype with a few counts. This CDR3 reads CASSQDDGAGRAKNIQYF. The CDR3 nucleotides read TGCGCCAGCAGCCAAGATGACGGAGCAGGACGAGCCAAAAACATTCAGTACTTC. V is TRBV4-3 and J is TRBJ2-4; D remains unclear. There are 18 residues in the CDR3. The V and J ends lost 0 bases and 0 bases respectively, with 15 bases between them. Germline values: CDR1 LGHNA, CDR2 YSLEER.

V usage is TRBV4-1 and J usage is TRBJ2-5; possible D gene TRBD1, 6 bases. Germline values: CDR1 MGHRA, CDR2 YSYEKL. Trimming took 0 bases from V and 1 from J, leaving 18 bases between them. The CDR3 runs to 18 residues. CDR3 in DNA: TGCGCCAGCAGCCAAGACGAATTACAGGGTGGGTTCCAAGAGACCCAGTACTTC. Protein product: CASSQDELQGGFQETQYF.

The chain combines TRBV7-2 with TRBJ1-1, with D hard to call. This CDR3 comprises 15 residues. V dropped 4 bases and J dropped 0 bases, with 12 bases sitting between them. CDR1 and CDR2 (germline): SGHTA, FQGNSA. In DNA, the CDR3 is TGTGCCAGCAGCTACACAAATCACTTGAACACTGAAGCTTTCTTT. Its translation is CASSYTNHLNTEAFF.

The chain joins TRBV29-1 to TRBJ2-3, with 9 bases that match TRBD2. Germline trimming cut 4 bases from V and 2 bases from J; bases unmatched to any gene: 16. CDR1 and CDR2 (germline): SQVTM, ANQGSEA. This CDR3 has 18 residues. The CDR3, as DNA: TGCAGCGTTGCCTCACTAAGCGGGGGGAAATTTAACACAGATACGCAGTATTTT. Amino acids: CSVASLSGGKFNTDTQYF.